The text below deals with one T cell receptor beta chain. Sequencing used immunoSEQ multiplex PCR; TCRdb keeps in-frame clones, though not all of them. The table includes hundreds of thousands of clones, roughly 87% detected once. This specimen comes from a study of blood T cell repertoires in COVID-19. Germline-derived CDR1 and CDR2 are MNHEY and SMNVEV (reference sequence). The CDR3 consists of 12 residues. The V and J ends lost 8 bases and 7 bases respectively, with 15 bases between them. The chain couples TRBV27 to TRBJ2-7, with D tentatively TRBD2 (5 bases). The clonotype originates from a man aged 18-30 years with active or convalescent COVID-19. Input material: peripheral blood. The CDR3 coding sequence is TGTGCCAGCTTTCATAACGGCGGGGAGCAGTACTTC. This gives the protein CASFHNGGEQYF.